The sequence of this T cell receptor (beta chain) was determined in a study of CD8 T cells in ankylosing spondylitis (dated by TCRdb to about 2017). As for the study more broadly: T cell receptor beta repertoires were profiled in healthy donors and ankylosing spondylitis patients so that disease-linked TCR variants could be found. The full study cohort comprised about 24 ankylosing spondylitis patients and some 100 healthy donors. Peripheral blood was sampled, and synovial fluid was also collected from ankylosing spondylitis patients.

Study-level results and caveats: The disease-linked clones had a CD8+ phenotype and were found at relatively low frequencies in peripheral blood. Some TCR beta motif variants had previously been reported in synovial fluid and blood of reactive arthritis patients, which suggested common disease-initiation mechanisms. The disease-linked clones were reported to be significantly enriched in matched synovial fluid samples from ankylosing spondylitis patients. Blood from ankylosing spondylitis patients appeared to be characterized by a TCR beta motif made up of several highly homologous amino acid variants.

At least ten counts were recorded for this clonotype. Its antigen is currently not known. Base qualities are not provided; no much larger clone lies one nucleotide away. Reading from cysteine to phenylalanine, the CDR3 counts 15 amino acids. CDR3 DNA only is kept here, 45 bases in frame from base 1. The germline V gene supplies CDR1 SGHTA and CDR2 FQGNSA. V is reduced by 1 base and J by 7 bases, leaving a spacing of 11 bases between them. Sequencing instrument: Illumina HiSeq 2500. Quantitative 5'-RACE with molecular barcodes was used to prepare TCR beta libraries. The authors' pipeline ran thus. A new computational method, built on a probabilistic model of VDJ rearrangement, was used to identify disease-linked TCR variants. TCRdb reworked the public reads: Q25 trimming with fastp, MiXCR clone assembly, productive beta chains retained. Every CDR3 protein is listed once, alongside the most common genes and DNA of its rows. None of the V and J calls come from the authors' own analysis; TCRdb made them. This sample lists some 130,000 distinct CDR3 sequences; roughly 6.6% were detected once. The ten largest make up roughly 12% of the sample.

The sample comprised blood, either unsorted or a sorted T cell fraction (not recorded which). The sequence derives from a female donor with ankylosing spondylitis or in good health (not recorded which). The chain is assembled from TRBV7-2 and TRBJ1-6; 5 matching bases give a weak D call of TRBD1. The DNA reads as follows: TGTGCCAGCAGCTTAGGAGGGGTACAGAATTCACCCCTCCACTTT. This sequence encodes CASSLGGVQNSPLHF.